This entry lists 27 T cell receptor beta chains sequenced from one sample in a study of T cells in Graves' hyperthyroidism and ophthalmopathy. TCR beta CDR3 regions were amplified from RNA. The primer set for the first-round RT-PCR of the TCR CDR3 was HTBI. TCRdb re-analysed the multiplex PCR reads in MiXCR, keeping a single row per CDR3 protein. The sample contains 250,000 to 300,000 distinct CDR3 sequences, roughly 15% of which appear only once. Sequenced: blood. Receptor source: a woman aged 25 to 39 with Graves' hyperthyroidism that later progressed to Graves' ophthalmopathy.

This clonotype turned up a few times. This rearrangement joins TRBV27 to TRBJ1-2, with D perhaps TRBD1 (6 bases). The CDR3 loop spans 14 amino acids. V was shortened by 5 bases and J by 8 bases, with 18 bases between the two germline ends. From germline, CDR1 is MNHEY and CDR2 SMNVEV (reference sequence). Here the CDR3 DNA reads TGTGCCAGCAGTCTCCGGACAGCTTTAGACGGCTACACCTTC. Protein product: CASSLRTALDGYTF.

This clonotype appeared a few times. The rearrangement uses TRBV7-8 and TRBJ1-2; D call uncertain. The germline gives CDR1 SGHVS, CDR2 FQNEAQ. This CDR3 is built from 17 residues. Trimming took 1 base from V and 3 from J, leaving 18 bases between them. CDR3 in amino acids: CASSLGIGHPEDYGYTF. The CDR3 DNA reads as TGTGCCAGCAGCTTAGGGATTGGTCACCCGGAGGACTATGGCTACACCTTC.

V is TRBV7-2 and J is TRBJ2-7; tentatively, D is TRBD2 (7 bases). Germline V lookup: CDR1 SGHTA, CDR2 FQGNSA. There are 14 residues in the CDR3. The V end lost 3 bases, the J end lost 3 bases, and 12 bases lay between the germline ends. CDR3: CASSLGGPIYEQYF. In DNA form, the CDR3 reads TGTGCCAGCAGCTTGGGGGGGCCGATCTACGAGCAGTACTTC.

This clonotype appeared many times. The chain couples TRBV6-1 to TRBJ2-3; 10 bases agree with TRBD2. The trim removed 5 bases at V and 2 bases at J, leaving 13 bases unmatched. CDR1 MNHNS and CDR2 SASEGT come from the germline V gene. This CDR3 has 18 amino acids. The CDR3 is CASSSGGRTSGATDTQYF. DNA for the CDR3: TGTGCCAGCAGTTCCGGGGGTCGGACTAGCGGAGCCACAGATACGCAGTATTTT.

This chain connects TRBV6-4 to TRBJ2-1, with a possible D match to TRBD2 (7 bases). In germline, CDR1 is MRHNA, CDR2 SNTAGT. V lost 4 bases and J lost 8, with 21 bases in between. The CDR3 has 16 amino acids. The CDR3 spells CASSANGGGGSHEQFF. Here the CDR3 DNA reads TGTGCCAGCAGTGCCAACGGGGGAGGGGGTAGCCATGAGCAGTTCTTC.

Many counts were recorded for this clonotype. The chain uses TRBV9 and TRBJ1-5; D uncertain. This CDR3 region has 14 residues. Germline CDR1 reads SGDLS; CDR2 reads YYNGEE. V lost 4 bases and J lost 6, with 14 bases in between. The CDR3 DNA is TGTGCCAGCAGCCCCCGTGGAGGTTCTCAGCCCCAGCATTTT. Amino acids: CASSPRGGSQPQHF.

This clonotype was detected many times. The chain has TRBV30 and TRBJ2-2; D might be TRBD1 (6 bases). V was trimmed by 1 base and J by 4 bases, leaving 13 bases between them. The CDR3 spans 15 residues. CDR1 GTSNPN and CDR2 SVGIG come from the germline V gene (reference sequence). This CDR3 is CAWSGGRGGTGELFF. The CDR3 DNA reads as TGTGCCTGGAGTGGGGGACGAGGGGGCACCGGGGAGCTGTTTTTT.

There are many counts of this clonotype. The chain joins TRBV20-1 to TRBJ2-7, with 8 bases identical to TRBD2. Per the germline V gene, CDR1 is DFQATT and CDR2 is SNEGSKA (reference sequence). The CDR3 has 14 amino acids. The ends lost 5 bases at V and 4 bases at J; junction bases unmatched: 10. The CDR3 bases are TGCAGTGCTGGTAGAGCGGGAGCGACATACGAGCAGTACTTC. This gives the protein CSAGRAGATYEQYF.

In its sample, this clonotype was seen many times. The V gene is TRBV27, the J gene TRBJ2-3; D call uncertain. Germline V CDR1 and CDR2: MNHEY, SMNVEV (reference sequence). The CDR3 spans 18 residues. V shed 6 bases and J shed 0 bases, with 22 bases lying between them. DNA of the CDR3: TGTGCCAGCAGCCTGCTGGGCCGTCGTGAGACTAGCACAGATACGCAGTATTTT. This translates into CASSLLGRRETSTDTQYF.

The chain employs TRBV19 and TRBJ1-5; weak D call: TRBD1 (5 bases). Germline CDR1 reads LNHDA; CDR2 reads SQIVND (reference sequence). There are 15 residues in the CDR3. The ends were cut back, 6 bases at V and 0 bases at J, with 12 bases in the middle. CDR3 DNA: TGTGCCAGTAGCCGGGGGATCTATAGCAATCAGCCCCAGCATTTT. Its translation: CASSRGIYSNQPQHF.

The CDR3 DNA reads as TGTGCCAGCAGCCCCAGGACTAGCGGGAGGTGGGATGAGCAGTTCTTC. Its protein product is CASSPRTSGRWDEQFF. V is TRBV7-9 and J is TRBJ2-1; 14 bases agree with TRBD2. This CDR3 is 16 amino acids long. V trimming: 5 bases; J trimming: 8 bases; junction bases outside the gene matches: 8. Per the germline V gene, CDR1 is SEHNR and CDR2 is FQNEAQ (reference sequence).

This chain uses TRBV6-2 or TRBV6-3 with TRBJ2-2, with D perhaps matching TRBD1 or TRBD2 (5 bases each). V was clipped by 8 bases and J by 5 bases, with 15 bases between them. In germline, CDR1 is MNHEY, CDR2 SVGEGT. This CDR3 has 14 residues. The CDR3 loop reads CASLRDPRTGELFF. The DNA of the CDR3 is TGTGCCAGCCTCCGGGACCCCAGGACCGGGGAGCTGTTTTTT.

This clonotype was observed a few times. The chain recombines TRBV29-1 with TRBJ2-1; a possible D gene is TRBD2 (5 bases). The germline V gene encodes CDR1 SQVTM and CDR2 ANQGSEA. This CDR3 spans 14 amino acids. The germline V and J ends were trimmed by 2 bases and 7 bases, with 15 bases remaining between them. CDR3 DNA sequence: TGCAGCGTTGAAAGGAGTTCGGGGTCGAATGAGCAGTTCTTC. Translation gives CSVERSSGSNEQFF.

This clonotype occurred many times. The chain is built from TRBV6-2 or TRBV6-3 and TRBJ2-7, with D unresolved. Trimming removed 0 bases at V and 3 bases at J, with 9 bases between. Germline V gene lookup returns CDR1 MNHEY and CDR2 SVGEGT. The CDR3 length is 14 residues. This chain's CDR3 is CASSYSDYRYEQYF. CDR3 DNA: TGTGCCAGCAGTTACTCGGATTACCGCTACGAGCAGTACTTC.

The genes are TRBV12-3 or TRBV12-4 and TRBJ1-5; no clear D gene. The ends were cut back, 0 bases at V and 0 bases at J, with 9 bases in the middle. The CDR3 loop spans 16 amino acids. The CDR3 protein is CASSLASWYSNQPQHF. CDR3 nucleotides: TGTGCCAGCAGTTTAGCCTCCTGGTATAGCAATCAGCCCCAGCATTTT.

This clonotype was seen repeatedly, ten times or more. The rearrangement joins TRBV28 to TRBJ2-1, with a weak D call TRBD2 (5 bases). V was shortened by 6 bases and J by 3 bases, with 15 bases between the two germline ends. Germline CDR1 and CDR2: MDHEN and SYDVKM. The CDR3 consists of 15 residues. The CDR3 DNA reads TGTGCCAGCAGAGAAGTGGCGGGCCTCTACAATGAGCAGTTCTTC. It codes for CASREVAGLYNEQFF.

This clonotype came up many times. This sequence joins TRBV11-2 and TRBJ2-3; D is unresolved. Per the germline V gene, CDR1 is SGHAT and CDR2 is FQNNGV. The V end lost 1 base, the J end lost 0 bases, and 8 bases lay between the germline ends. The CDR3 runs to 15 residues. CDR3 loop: CASSLGPESTDTQYF. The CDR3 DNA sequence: TGTGCCAGCAGCTTAGGTCCAGAAAGCACAGATACGCAGTATTTT.

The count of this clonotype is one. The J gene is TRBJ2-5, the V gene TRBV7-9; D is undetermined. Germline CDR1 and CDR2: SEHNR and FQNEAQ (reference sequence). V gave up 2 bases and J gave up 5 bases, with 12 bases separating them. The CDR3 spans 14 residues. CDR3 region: CASSLLGPRETQYF. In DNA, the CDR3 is TGTGCCAGCAGCTTATTAGGTCCGAGGGAGACCCAGTACTTC.

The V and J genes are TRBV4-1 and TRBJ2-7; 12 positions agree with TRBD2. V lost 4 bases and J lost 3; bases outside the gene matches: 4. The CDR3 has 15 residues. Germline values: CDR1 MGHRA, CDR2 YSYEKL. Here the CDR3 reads CASSPETSGSYEQYF. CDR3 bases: TGCGCCAGCAGCCCCGAGACTAGCGGGAGCTACGAGCAGTACTTC.

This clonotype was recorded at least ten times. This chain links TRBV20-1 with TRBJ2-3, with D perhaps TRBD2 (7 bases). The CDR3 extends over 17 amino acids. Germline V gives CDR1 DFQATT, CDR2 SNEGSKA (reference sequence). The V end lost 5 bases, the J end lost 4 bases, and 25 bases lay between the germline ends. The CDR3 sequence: CSAPGGLAVAPPDTQYF. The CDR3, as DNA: TGCAGTGCTCCTGGGGGCCTAGCGGTCGCTCCCCCAGATACGCAGTATTTT.

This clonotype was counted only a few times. The CDR3 loop is CASSQDRNRIYGYTF. As DNA, the CDR3 is TGTGCCAGCAGCCAAGATCGGAACAGGATCTATGGCTACACCTTC. This rearrangement joins TRBV14 to TRBJ1-2; D is possibly TRBD1 (5 bases). The CDR3 runs to 15 residues. In germline, CDR1 is SGHDN, CDR2 FVKESK. V shed 0 bases and J shed 4 bases, with 12 bases lying between them.

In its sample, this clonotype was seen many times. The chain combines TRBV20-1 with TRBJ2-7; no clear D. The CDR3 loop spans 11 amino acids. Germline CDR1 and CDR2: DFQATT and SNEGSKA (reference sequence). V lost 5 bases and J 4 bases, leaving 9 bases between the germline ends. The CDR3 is CSAYSFYEQYF. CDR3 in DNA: TGCAGTGCTTATTCGTTTTACGAGCAGTACTTC.

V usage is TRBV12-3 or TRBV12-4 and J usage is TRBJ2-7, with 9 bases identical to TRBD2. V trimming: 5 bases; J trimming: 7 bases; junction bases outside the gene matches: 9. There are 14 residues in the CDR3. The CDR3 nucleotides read TGTGCCAGCAGTAGGGCGGGAGGGGGCGGTGAGCAGTACTTC. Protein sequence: CASSRAGGGGEQYF.

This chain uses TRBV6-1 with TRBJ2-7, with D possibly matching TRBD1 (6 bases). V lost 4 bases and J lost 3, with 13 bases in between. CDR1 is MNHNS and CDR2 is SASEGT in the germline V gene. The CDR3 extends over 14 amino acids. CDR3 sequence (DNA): TGTGCCAGCAGTGGGCCGGGACACCTCTACGAGCAGTACTTC. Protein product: CASSGPGHLYEQYF.

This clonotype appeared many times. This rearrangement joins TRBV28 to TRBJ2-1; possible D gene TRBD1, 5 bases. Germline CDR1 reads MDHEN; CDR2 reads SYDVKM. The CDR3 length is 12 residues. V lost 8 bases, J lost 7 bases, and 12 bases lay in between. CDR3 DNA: TGTGCCAGCTACAGGCTCGTTAATGAGCAGTTCTTC. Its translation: CASYRLVNEQFF.

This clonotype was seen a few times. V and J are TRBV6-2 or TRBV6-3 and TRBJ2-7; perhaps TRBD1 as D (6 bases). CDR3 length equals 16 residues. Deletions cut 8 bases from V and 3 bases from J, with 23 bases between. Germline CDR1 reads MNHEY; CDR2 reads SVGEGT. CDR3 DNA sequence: TGTGCCAGCCCTCCCCAGGACAGACTATCCGTCTACGAGCAGTACTTC. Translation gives CASPPQDRLSVYEQYF.

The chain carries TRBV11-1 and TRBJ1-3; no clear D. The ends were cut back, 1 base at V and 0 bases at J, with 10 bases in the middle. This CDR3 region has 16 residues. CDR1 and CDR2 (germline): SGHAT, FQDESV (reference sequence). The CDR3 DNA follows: TGTGCCAGCAGCTTAGACGGGCGGACCTCTGGAAACACCATATATTTT. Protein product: CASSLDGRTSGNTIYF.